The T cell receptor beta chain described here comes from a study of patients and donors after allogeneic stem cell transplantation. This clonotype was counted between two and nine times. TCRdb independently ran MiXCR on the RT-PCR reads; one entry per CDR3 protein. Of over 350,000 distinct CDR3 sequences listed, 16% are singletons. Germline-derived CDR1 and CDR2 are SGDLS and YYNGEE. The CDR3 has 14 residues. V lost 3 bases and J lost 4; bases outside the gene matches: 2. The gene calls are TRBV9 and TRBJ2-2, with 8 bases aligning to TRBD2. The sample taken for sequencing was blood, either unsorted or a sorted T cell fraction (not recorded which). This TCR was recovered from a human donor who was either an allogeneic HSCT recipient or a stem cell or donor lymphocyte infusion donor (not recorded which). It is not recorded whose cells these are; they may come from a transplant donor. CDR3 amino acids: CASSGSGSTGELFF. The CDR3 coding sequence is TGTGCCAGCAGCGGGAGCGGGAGCACCGGGGAGCTGTTTTTT.